Listed below are T cell receptor beta chains from one sample, sequenced in a study of blood T cell repertoires in COVID-19. TCRdb keeps only in-frame clones here, not all; method: immunoSEQ multiplex PCR. The sample holds 200,000 to 250,000 clones, roughly four fifths seen once. Sequenced material: peripheral blood. The receptors stem from a man under 40 who had recovered from COVID-19. The CDR3 runs from the conserved cysteine through the conserved F or W. A D gene is named only where the DNA matches it firmly. For some rows the clone size is stated as once, few or many, or as a class when expanded; others skip it.

TRBD1	TRBV2	.	TRBJ1-1	CASIRQGARTEAFF	TGTGCCAGCATCCGACAGGGGGCGAGGACTGAAGCTTTCTTT
TRBD1	TRBV6-5	.	TRBJ1-5	CATGGRNNQPQHF	TGTGCCACAGGGGGCCGAAACAATCAGCCCCAGCATTTT
.	TRBV7-3	.	TRBJ2-3	CASSLTEGADTQYF	TGTGCCAGCAGCTTAACTGAGGGCGCGGATACGCAGTATTTT
.	TRBV5-4	.	TRBJ1-2	CASSPITGSGYTF	TGTGCCAGCAGCCCCATCACGGGTTCTGGCTACACCTTC
.	TRBV7-9	.	TRBJ2-3	CASTSRQGRDTQYF	TGTGCCAGCACCTCTAGGCAGGGGCGAGATACGCAGTATTTT
TRBD1	TRBV3-1/TRBV3-2	.	TRBJ2-5	CASSQRDRGETQYF	TGTGCCAGCAGCCAAAGGGACAGGGGGGAGACCCAGTACTTC
.	TRBV6-5	.	TRBJ1-3	CASMEQSLSGNTIYF	TGTGCCAGCATGGAACAGTCCCTCTCTGGAAACACCATATATTTT
TRBD2	TRBV6-1	.	TRBJ2-1	CASSGIAGGPGNEQFF	TGTGCCAGCAGTGGAATAGCGGGGGGGCCGGGGAATGAGCAGTTCTTC
.	TRBV20-1	once	TRBJ1-3	CSASSGGSGNTIYF	TGCAGTGCTAGTTCTGGGGGCAGTGGAAACACCATATATTTT
TRBD2	TRBV7-9	.	TRBJ2-5	CAAIPASGGLPAQYF	TGTGCCGCGATCCCAGCTAGCGGGGGACTACCGGCCCAGTACTTC
TRBD1	TRBV28	.	TRBJ1-2	CASTPPLVRTGNHGYTF	TGTGCCAGCACCCCCCCTCTTGTTAGGACAGGGAATCATGGCTACACCTTC
.	TRBV6-6	.	TRBJ1-1	CASSRSRDLDTEAFF	TGTGCCAGCAGTCGATCCAGGGATCTGGACACTGAAGCTTTCTTT
.	TRBV6-6	.	TRBJ1-1	CASSTTGRGTEAFF	TGTGCCAGCAGTACAACAGGGCGCGGCACTGAAGCTTTCTTT
.	TRBV2	.	TRBJ1-5	CASSERLRTPETSNQPQHF	TGTGCCAGCAGTGAACGTTTGAGGACACCTGAGACGAGCAATCAGCCCCAGCATTTT
.	TRBV5-5	.	TRBJ2-1	CASSLAWRGPTQSSYNEQFF	TGTGCCAGCAGCTTGGCCTGGCGGGGGCCCACCCAGAGCTCCTACAATGAGCAGTTCTTC
.	TRBV3-1/TRBV3-2	.	TRBJ1-2	CASSQERGYGYTF	TGTGCCAGCAGCCAAGAACGAGGATATGGCTACACCTTC
.	TRBV2	few	TRBJ1-2	CASGPGHYGYTF	TGTGCCAGCGGGCCAGGGCACTATGGCTACACCTTC
TRBD1	TRBV13	once	TRBJ2-1	CASSPRGDRAYNEQFF	TGTGCCAGCAGCCCGAGGGGGGACAGGGCCTACAATGAGCAGTTCTTC
.	TRBV5-8	.	TRBJ2-3	CASSLALQGGDTQYF	TGTGCCAGCAGCTTGGCCTTGCAGGGGGGAGATACGCAGTATTTT
TRBD1	TRBV3-1/TRBV3-2	once	TRBJ1-6	CASSQGDRGRYNSPLHF	TGTGCCAGCAGCCAAGGGGACAGGGGGAGGTATAATTCACCCCTCCACTTT
TRBD2	TRBV13	once	TRBJ2-5	CASSFPLAGQETQYF	TGTGCCAGCAGCTTCCCACTAGCGGGGCAAGAGACCCAGTACTTC
.	TRBV5-1	.	TRBJ1-2	CASSLDGRTSNYGYTF	TGCGCCAGCAGCTTGGATGGACGGACTTCTAACTATGGCTACACCTTC
TRBD1	TRBV6-2/TRBV6-3	.	TRBJ1-2	CASSYSQGQDGYTF	TGTGCCAGCAGTTACTCGCAAGGACAGGATGGCTACACCTTC
.	TRBV7-3	.	TRBJ2-2	CASSLSGANGELFF	TGTGCCAGCAGCTTGTCAGGGGCCAACGGGGAGCTGTTTTTT
.	TRBV7-3	.	TRBJ2-3	CASSLSFGPGDTQYF	TGTGCCAGCAGCTTATCATTTGGACCGGGGGATACGCAGTATTTT
.	TRBV6-5	.	TRBJ2-3	CATGQRTDTQYF	TGTGCCACCGGACAGCGCACTGATACGCAGTATTTT
TRBD1	TRBV6-5	once	TRBJ1-1	CASRNSGTGEVEAFF	TGTGCCAGCAGGAACTCCGGGACAGGGGAAGTTGAAGCTTTCTTT
.	TRBV19	.	TRBJ1-2	CASSLGRQEANYGYTF	TGTGCCAGTAGTCTTGGTCGACAGGAAGCTAACTATGGCTACACCTTC
.	TRBV24-1	many	TRBJ1-2	CATSDFRGNYGYTF	TGTGCCACCAGTGATTTCCGGGGAAACTATGGCTACACCTTC
.	TRBV10-3	.	TRBJ1-3	CAIRKTSSGNTIYF	TGTGCCATCAGGAAGACTAGCTCTGGAAACACCATATATTTT
.	TRBV28	.	TRBJ1-2	CASSLQASFYGYTF	TGTGCCAGCAGTTTACAGGCGTCCTTCTATGGCTACACCTTC
.	TRBV5-1	many	TRBJ2-1	CASSLPGAEQFF	TGCGCCAGCAGCTTGCCAGGTGCTGAGCAGTTCTTC
.	TRBV11-2	.	TRBJ1-2	CASSLGGAAINYGYTF	TGTGCCAGCAGCCTCGGGGGGGCGGCCATTAACTATGGCTACACCTTC
.	TRBV4-2	once	TRBJ2-6	CASSQERSSGANVLTF	TGTGCCAGCAGCCAAGAACGGAGCTCTGGGGCCAACGTCCTGACTTTC
TRBD2	TRBV19	.	TRBJ2-3	CASSPLAGGTDTQYF	TGTGCCAGTAGCCCACTAGCGGGGGGCACAGATACGCAGTATTTT
.	TRBV7-2	.	TRBJ1-3	CASSLARAGGNTIYF	TGTGCCAGCAGCCTAGCCCGGGCGGGAGGAAACACCATATATTTT
.	TRBV6-5	.	TRBJ2-5	CASSSPGGAETQYF	TGTGCCAGCAGTTCACCGGGGGGCGCCGAGACCCAGTACTTC
.	TRBV3-1/TRBV3-2	.	TRBJ1-1	CASSQAGTEAFF	TGTGCCAGCAGCCAAGCGGGGACTGAAGCTTTCTTT